The present entry profiles one TCR beta chain with its context. This record comes from a study of monozygotic twins with inflammatory bowel disease. Germline V lookup: CDR1 ENHRY, CDR2 SYGVKD. The CDR3 extends over 13 amino acids. TCRdb reanalyzed the 5' RACE reads, giving one entry per CDR3 protein sequence and no DNA. The repertoire table contains approximately 380,000 distinct CDR3 sequences. The sample taken for sequencing was blood. V is TRBV10-3 and J is TRBJ2-7. The sequence was obtained from a human donor with ulcerative colitis or Crohn's disease, or a healthy co-twin of an affected twin (not recorded which). The CDR3 reads CAISESTEYEQYF.